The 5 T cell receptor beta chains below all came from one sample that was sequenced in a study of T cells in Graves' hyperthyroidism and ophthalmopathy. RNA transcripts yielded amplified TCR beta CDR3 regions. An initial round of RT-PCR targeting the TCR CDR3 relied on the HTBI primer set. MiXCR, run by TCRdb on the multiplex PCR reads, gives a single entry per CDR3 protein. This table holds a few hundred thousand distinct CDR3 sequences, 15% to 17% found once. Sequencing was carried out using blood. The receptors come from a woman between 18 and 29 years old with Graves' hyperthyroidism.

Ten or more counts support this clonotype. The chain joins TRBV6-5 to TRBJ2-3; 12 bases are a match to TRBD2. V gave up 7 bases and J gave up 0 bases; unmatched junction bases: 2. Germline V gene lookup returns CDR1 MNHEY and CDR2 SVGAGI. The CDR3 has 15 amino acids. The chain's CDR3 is CASNGLAGSTDTQYF. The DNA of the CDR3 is TGTGCCAGCAATGGACTAGCGGGAAGCACAGATACGCAGTATTTT.

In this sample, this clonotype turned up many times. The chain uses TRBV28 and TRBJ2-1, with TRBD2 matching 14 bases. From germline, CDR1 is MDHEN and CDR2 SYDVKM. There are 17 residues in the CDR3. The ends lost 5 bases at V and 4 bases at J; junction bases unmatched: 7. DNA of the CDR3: TGTGCCAGCAGTCTCGGACTAGCGGGAGGAACATACAATGAGCAGTTCTTC. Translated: CASSLGLAGGTYNEQFF. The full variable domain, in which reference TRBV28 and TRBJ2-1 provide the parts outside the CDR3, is DVKVTQSSRYLVKRTGEKVFLECVQDMDHENMFWYRQDPGLGLRLIYFSYDVKMKEKGDIPEGYSVSREKKERFSLILESASTNQTSMYLCASSLGLAGGTYNEQFFGPGTRLTVL.

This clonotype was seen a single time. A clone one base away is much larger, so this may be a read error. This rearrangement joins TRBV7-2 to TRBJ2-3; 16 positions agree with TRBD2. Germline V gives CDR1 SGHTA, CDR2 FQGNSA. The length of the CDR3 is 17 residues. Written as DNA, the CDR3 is TGCGCCAGCAGCTTAGGGACTAGCGGGGGGGCGACAGATACGCAGTATTTT. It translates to CASSLGTSGGATDTQYF.

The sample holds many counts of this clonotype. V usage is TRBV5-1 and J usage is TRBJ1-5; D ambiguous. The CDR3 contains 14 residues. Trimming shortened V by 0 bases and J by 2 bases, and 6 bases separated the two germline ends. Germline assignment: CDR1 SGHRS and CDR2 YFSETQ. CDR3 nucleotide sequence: TGCGCCAGCAGCTTGGACATGGGCAATCAGCCCCAGCATTTT. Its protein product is CASSLDMGNQPQHF.

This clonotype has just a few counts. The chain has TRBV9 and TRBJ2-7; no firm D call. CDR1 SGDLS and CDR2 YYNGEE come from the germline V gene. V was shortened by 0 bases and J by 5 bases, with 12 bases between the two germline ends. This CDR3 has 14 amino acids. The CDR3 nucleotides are TGTGCCAGCAGCGTAGGACAAGGGCGCAACGAGCAGTACTTC. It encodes CASSVGQGRNEQYF.